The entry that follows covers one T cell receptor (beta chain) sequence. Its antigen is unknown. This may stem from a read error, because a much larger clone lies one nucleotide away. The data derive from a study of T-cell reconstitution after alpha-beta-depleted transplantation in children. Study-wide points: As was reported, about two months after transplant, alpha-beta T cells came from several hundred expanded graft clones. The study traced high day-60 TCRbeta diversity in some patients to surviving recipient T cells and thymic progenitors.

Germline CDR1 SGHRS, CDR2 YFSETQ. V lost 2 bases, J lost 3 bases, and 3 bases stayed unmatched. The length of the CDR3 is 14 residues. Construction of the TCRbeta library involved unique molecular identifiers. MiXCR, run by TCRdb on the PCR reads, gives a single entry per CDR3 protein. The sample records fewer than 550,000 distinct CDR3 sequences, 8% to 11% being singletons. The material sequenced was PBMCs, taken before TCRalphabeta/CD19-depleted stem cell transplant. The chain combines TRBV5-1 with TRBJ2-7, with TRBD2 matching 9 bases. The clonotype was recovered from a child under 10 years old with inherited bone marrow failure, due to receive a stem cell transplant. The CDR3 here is CASSFGTSFYEQYF. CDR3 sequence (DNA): TGCGCCAGCAGCTTCGGGACTAGCTTCTACGAGCAGTACTTC.